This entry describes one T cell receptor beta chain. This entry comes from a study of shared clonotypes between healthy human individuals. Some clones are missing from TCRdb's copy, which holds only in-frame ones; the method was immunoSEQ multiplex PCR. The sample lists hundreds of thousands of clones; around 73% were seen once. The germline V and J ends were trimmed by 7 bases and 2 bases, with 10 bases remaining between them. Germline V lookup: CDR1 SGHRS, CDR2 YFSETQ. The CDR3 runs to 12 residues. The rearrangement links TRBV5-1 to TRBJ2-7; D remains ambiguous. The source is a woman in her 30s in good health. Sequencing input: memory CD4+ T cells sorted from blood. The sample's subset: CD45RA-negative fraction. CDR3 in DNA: TGCGCCAGCGGAGTGGGTACCTACGAGCAGTACTTC. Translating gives CASGVGTYEQYF.